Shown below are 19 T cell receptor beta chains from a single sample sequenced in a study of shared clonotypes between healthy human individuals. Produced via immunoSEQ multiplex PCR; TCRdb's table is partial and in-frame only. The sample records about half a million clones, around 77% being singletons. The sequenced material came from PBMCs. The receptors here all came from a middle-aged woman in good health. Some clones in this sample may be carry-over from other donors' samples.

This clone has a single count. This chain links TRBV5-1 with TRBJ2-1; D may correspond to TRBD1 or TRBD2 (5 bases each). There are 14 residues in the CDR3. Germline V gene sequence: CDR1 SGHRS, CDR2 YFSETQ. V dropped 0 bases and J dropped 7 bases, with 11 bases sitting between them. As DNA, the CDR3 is TGCGCCAGCAGCTTGGTTTTAGAGGGGAATGAGCAGTTCTTC. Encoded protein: CASSLVLEGNEQFF.

CDR3 DNA sequence: TGCGCCAGCAGCCTTAAGACTGAAGCTTTCTTT. It translates to CASSLKTEAFF. The chain is built from TRBV5-1 and TRBJ1-1; no reliable D call. V was shortened by 4 bases and J by 5 bases, with 6 bases between the two germline ends. The germline gives CDR1 SGHRS, CDR2 YFSETQ. The CDR3 extends over 11 amino acids.

The CDR3 protein is CASSVLDSYNEQFF. CDR3 sequence (DNA): TGTGCCAGCAGCGTCCTCGACTCCTACAATGAGCAGTTCTTC. The chain combines TRBV7-9 with TRBJ2-1; D call uncertain. Germline V gene lookup returns CDR1 SEHNR and CDR2 FQNEAQ (reference sequence). Trimming took off 5 bases at V and 0 bases at J, with 8 bases between the two ends. The CDR3 is made up of 14 amino acids.

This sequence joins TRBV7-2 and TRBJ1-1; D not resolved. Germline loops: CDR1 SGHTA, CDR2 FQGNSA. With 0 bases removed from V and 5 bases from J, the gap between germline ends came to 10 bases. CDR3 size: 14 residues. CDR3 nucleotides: TGTGCCAGCAGCTTAGCTCGGGGAGGGACTGAAGCTTTCTTT. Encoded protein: CASSLARGGTEAFF.

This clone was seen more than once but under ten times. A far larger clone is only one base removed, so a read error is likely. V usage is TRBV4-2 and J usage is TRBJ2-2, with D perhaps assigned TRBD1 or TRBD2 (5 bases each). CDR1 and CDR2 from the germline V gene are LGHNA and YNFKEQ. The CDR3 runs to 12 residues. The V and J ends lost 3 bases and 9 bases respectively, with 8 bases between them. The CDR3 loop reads CASSQGTRELFF. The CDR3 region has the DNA TGTGCCAGCAGCCAGGGGACCAGGGAGCTGTTTTTT.

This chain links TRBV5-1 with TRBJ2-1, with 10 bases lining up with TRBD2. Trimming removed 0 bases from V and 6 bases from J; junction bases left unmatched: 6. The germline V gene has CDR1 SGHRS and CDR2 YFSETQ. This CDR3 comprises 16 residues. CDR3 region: CASSLDTWTSGNEQFF. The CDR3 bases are TGCGCCAGCAGCTTGGACACTTGGACTAGCGGCAATGAGCAGTTCTTC. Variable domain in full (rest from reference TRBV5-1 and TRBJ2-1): KAGVTQTPRYLIKTRGQQVTLSCSPISGHRSVSWYQQTPGQGLQFLFEYFSETQRNKGNFPGRFSGRQFSNSRSEMNVSTLELGDSALYLCASSLDTWTSGNEQFFGPGTRLTVL.

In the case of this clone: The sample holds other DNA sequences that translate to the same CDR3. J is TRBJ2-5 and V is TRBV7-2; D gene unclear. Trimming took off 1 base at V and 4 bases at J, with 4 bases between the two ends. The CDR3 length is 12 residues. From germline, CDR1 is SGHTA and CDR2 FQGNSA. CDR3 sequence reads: CASSLGRETQYF. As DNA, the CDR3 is TGTGCCAGCAGCTTAGGGAGAGAGACCCAGTACTTC.

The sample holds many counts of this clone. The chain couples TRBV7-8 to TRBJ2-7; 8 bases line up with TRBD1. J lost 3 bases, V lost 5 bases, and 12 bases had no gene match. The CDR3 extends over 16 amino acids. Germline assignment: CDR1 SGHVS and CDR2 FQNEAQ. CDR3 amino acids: CASSPGQGTGGYEQYF. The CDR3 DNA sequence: TGTGCCAGCAGCCCCGGACAGGGTACAGGGGGCTACGAGCAGTACTTC.

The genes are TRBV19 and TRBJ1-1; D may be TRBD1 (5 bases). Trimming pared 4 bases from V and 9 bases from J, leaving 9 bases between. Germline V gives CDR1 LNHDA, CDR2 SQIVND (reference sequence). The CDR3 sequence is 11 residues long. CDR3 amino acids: CASSNPGKAFF. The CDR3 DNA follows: TGTGCCAGTAGTAACCCAGGGAAAGCTTTCTTT. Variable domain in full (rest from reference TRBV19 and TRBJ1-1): DGGITQSPKYLFRKEGQNVTLSCEQNLNHDAMYWYRQDPGQGLRLIYYSQIVNDFQKGDIAEGYSVSREKKESFPLTVTSAQKNPTAFYLCASSNPGKAFFGQGTRLTVV.

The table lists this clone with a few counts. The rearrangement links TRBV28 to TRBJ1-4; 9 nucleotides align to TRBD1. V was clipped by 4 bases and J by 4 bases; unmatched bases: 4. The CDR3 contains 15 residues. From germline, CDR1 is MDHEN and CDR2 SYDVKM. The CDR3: CASSSPGQGNEKLFF. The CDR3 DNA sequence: TGTGCCAGCAGTTCGCCGGGACAGGGTAATGAAAAACTGTTTTTT.

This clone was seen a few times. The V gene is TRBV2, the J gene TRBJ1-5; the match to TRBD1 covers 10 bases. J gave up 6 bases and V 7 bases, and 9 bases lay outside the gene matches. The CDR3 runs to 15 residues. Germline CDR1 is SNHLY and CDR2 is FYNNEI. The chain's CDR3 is CASTSGTGVVQPQHF. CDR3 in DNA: TGTGCCAGCACGTCCGGGACAGGGGTTGTTCAGCCCCAGCATTTT.

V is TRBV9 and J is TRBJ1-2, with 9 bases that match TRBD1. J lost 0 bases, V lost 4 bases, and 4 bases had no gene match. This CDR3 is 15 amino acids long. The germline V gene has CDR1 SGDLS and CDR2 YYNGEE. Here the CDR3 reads CASSLDRGANYGYTF. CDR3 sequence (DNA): TGTGCCAGCAGCCTCGACAGGGGGGCTAACTATGGCTACACCTTC.

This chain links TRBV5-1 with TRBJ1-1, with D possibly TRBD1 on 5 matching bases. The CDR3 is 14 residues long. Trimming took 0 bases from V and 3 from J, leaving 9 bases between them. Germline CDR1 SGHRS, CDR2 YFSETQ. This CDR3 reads CASSLVLGDTEAFF. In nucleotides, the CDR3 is TGCGCCAGCAGCTTGGTTCTGGGGGACACTGAAGCTTTCTTT. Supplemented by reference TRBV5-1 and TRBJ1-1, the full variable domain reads KAGVTQTPRYLIKTRGQQVTLSCSPISGHRSVSWYQQTPGQGLQFLFEYFSETQRNKGNFPGRFSGRQFSNSRSEMNVSTLELGDSALYLCASSLVLGDTEAFFGQGTRLTVV.

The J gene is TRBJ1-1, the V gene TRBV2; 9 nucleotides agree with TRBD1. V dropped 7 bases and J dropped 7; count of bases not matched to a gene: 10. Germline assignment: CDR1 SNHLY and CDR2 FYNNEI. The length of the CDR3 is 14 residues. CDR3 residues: CASKDRQGVFEAFF. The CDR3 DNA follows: TGTGCCAGCAAGGATAGACAGGGGGTTTTTGAAGCTTTCTTT.

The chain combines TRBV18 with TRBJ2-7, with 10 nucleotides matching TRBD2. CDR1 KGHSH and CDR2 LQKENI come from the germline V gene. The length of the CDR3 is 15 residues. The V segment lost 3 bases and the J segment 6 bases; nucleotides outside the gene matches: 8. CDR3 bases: TGTGCCAGCTCACCTAGCAGCGGGAGGGAGTTCGAGCAGTACTTC. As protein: CASSPSSGREFEQYF. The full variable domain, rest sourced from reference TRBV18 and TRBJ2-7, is NAGVMQNPRHLVRRRGQEARLRCSPMKGHSHVYWYRQLPEEGLKFMVYLQKENIIDESGMPKERFSAEFPKEGPSILRIQQVVRGDSAAYFCASSPSSGREFEQYFGPGTRLTVT.

Here the CDR3 reads CASSAGRPFSGNTIYF. The CDR3 DNA follows: TGCGCCAGCAGTGCAGGCAGACCCTTCTCGGGAAACACCATATATTTT. The gene calls are TRBV10-2 and TRBJ1-3; no definite D call. This CDR3 spans 16 amino acids. The V and J ends lost 4 bases and 4 bases respectively, with 17 bases between them. Germline assignment: CDR1 WSHSY and CDR2 SAAADI.

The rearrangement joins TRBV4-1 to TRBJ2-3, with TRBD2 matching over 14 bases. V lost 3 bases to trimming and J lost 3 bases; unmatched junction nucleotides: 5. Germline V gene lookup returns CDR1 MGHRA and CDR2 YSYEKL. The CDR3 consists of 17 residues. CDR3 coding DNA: TGCGCCAGCAGCCAGGGGACTAGCGGGAGTGGAACAGATACGCAGTATTTT. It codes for CASSQGTSGSGTDTQYF.

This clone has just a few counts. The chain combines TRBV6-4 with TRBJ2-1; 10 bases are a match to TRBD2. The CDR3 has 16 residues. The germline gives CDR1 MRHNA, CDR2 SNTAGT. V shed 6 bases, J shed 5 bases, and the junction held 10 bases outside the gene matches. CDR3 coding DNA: TGTGCCAGCAGCCCCAGAGCTAGCGGGGGCGACAATGAGCAGTTCTTC. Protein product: CASSPRASGGDNEQFF.

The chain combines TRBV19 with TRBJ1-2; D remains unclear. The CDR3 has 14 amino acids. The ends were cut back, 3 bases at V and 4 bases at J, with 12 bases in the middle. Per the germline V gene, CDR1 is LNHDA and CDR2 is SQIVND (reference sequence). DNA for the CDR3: TGTGCCAGTAGTATGACCAGTGATTCCTATGGCTACACCTTC. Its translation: CASSMTSDSYGYTF.